The 23 T cell receptor beta chains presented below share a single source sample, sequenced in a study of neurological immune-mediated disorders. Via MiXCR, TCRdb re-called the 5' RACE reads, giving one row per CDR3 protein. The sample has approximately 48,000 distinct CDR3 sequences, about a tenth seen once. Sequenced sample: PBMCs. Receptors originate from an older man with HTLV-1-associated myelopathy (HAM/TSP).

This clonotype was seen ten or more times. The V gene is TRBV18, the J gene TRBJ2-5; tentatively, D is TRBD1 (5 bases). The CDR3 is 15 amino acids. The germline V gene has CDR1 KGHSH and CDR2 LQKENI. The V end was cut by 3 bases, the J end by 3 bases, with 14 bases between. The CDR3 region has the DNA TGTGCCAGCTCACCTACAGGACCCCCTAAAGAGACCCAGTACTTC. Protein product: CASSPTGPPKETQYF. Filled out from reference TRBV18 and TRBJ2-5, the complete variable domain reads NAGVMQNPRHLVRRRGQEARLRCSPMKGHSHVYWYRQLPEEGLKFMVYLQKENIIDESGMPKERFSAEFPKEGPSILRIQQVVRGDSAAYFCASSPTGPPKETQYFGPGTRLLVL.

This clonotype was seen repeatedly, ten times or more. This rearrangement joins TRBV4-1 to TRBJ2-2; D may be TRBD1 (6 bases). The CDR3 is 16 amino acids. Trimming pared 4 bases from V and 4 bases from J, leaving 16 bases between. CDR1 and CDR2 (germline): MGHRA, YSYEKL. CDR3 DNA sequence: TGCGCCAGCAGCCTGACAACAGGGTCGGCCACCGGGGAGCTGTTTTTT. Translation: CASSLTTGSATGELFF.

This chain joins TRBV12-3 or TRBV12-4 and TRBJ2-7, with D perhaps given as TRBD1 or TRBD2 (5 bases each). V gave up 9 bases and J gave up 3 bases, with 15 bases separating them. The CDR3 has 13 amino acids. CDR3 in DNA: TGTGCCAGTCCCCCGGGACCGATCTACGAGCAGTACTTC. Protein product: CASPPGPIYEQYF.

This clonotype was seen a handful of times. The rearrangement uses TRBV19 and TRBJ1-3; maybe TRBD1 (5 bases). The CDR3 contains 14 residues. Trimming left V 6 bases short and J 1 base short, with 10 bases between. CDR1 and CDR2 (germline): LNHDA, SQIVND (reference sequence). The CDR3 coding sequence is TGTGCCAGTAGCGGGGGGGATTCTGGAAACACCATATATTTT. It yields the protein CASSGGDSGNTIYF.

This clonotype appeared many times. In DNA form, the CDR3 reads TGTGCCAGTAGTCCCGGGACACCGGCCAATGAGCAGTTCTTC. Translated: CASSPGTPANEQFF. The rearrangement links TRBV19 to TRBJ2-1; D might be TRBD1 (6 bases). The CDR3 contains 14 residues. Germline CDR1 is LNHDA and CDR2 is SQIVND (reference sequence). The V gene lost 5 bases and the J gene lost 6 bases, with 14 bases spanning the gap.

This clonotype was seen repeatedly, ten times or more. One junction end does not reproduce the germline sequence, and a read error may be involved. This chain connects TRBV24-1 to TRBJ2-7, with D perhaps TRBD2 (6 bases). Germline CDR1 is KGHDR and CDR2 is SFDVKD. The CDR3 is 14 residues long. The CDR3 nucleotides are TGTGCCACCAGTGAGCGGGGACTGTCCTACGAGCATTACTTC. It yields the protein CATSERGLSYEHYF.

This clonotype was seen repeatedly, ten times or more. The chain combines TRBV4-1 with TRBJ2-1, with D tentatively TRBD1 or TRBD2 (5 bases each). The germline V gene encodes CDR1 MGHRA and CDR2 YSYEKL. This CDR3 is built from 16 residues. V lost 1 base to trimming and J lost 6 bases, with 16 bases between them. Here the CDR3 reads CASSQGGAERANEQFF. The CDR3 DNA sequence: TGCGCCAGCAGCCAAGGGGGCGCGGAGAGGGCCAATGAGCAGTTCTTC.

The sample holds many counts of this clonotype. The chain has TRBV28 and TRBJ1-6; D gene ambiguous. Trimming took 6 bases from V and 10 from J, leaving 16 bases between them. The CDR3 has 14 residues. The germline V gene has CDR1 MDHEN and CDR2 SYDVKM. The CDR3 DNA sequence: TGTGCCAGCAGCCCCGCCCGTAACGGCTCACCCCTCCACTTT. Residues: CASSPARNGSPLHF.

This clonotype was observed at least ten times. The rearrangement links TRBV12-3 or TRBV12-4 to TRBJ1-5; D ambiguous. Trimming cost V 2 bases and J 6 bases, with 8 bases left between them. This CDR3 is 13 amino acids long. The CDR3 loop reads CASSLSVGQPQHF. The CDR3 coding sequence is TGTGCCAGCAGTTTATCGGTGGGTCAGCCCCAGCATTTT.

This clonotype was counted ten times or more. The chain employs TRBV7-2 and TRBJ2-2; D uncertain. The CDR3 runs 16 residues. Germline V gene lookup returns CDR1 SGHTA and CDR2 FQGNSA. Trimming took 5 bases from V and 1 from J, leaving 14 bases between them. CDR3 amino acids: CASSQRRAMNTGELFF. In nucleotides, the CDR3 is TGTGCCAGCAGCCAACGACGGGCTATGAACACCGGGGAGCTGTTTTTT.

This clonotype was detected many times. The CDR3 here is CASSYSGGLRETQYF. The DNA of the CDR3 is TGTGCCAGCAGTTACTCAGGGGGTTTGAGAGAGACCCAGTACTTC. J is TRBJ2-5 and V is TRBV6-5, with TRBD1 as a possible D gene (6 bases). Between the trimmed V and J ends, which lost 0 bases and 4 bases, there was a span of 12 bases. The CDR3 is 15 amino acids. Germline V CDR1 and CDR2: MNHEY, SVGAGI.

This clonotype was observed many times. The chain recombines TRBV9 with TRBJ2-1; 9 nucleotides align to TRBD2. This CDR3 has 15 amino acids. Trimming cost V 4 bases and J 5 bases; bases outside gene matches: 7. Germline V gene lookup returns CDR1 SGDLS and CDR2 YYNGEE. CDR3 in amino acids: CASSSIAGAHNEQFF. The CDR3 nucleotides read TGTGCCAGCAGCTCCATAGCGGGAGCCCACAATGAGCAGTTCTTC.

This clonotype was detected ten times or more. The genes are TRBV12-3 or TRBV12-4 and TRBJ2-3, with D perhaps matching TRBD1 or TRBD2 (5 bases each). The CDR3 has 16 residues. Trimming took off 7 bases at V and 3 bases at J, with 20 bases between the two ends. DNA of the CDR3: TGTGCCAGCACCCCAGAGCGAGGGGTTCGTACAGATACGCAGTATTTT. Protein sequence: CASTPERGVRTDTQYF.

There are many counts of this clonotype. V is TRBV5-1 and J is TRBJ2-7, with 9 bases matching TRBD1. The V and J ends lost 0 bases and 3 bases, in that order; junction bases with no gene match: 4. This CDR3 is built from 15 residues. Germline lookup yields CDR1 SGHRS and CDR2 YFSETQ. The CDR3, as DNA: TGCGCCAGCAGCTTGGTCCGGGGACAGGGCTACGAGCAGTACTTC. It codes for CASSLVRGQGYEQYF.

In its sample, this clonotype was seen many times. The chain links TRBV11-2 to TRBJ2-7; 9 bases are a match to TRBD2. The junction had 6 bases not matched to a gene; V was cut back by 7 bases and J by 5 bases. Germline CDR1 and CDR2: SGHAT and FQNNGV. This CDR3 has 13 amino acids. CDR3 sequence (DNA): TGTGCCAGCAACCTAGCGGGAAGCGACGAGCAGTACTTC. Amino acids: CASNLAGSDEQYF.

This clonotype was seen repeatedly, ten times or more. The CDR3 spells CASSSTPQPGNTIYF. The CDR3 DNA reads as TGCGCCAGCAGTTCTACCCCGCAGCCCGGAAACACCATATATTTT. This chain connects TRBV5-1 to TRBJ1-3; no clear D. Trimming removed 5 bases from V and 4 bases from J, with 16 bases in between. Germline loops: CDR1 SGHRS, CDR2 YFSETQ. There are 15 residues in the CDR3.

This clonotype was observed many times. The chain employs TRBV7-6 and TRBJ2-5, with a tentative D call TRBD2 (6 bases). Deletions cut 2 bases from V and 2 bases from J, with 12 bases between. The germline CDR1 and CDR2 sequences are SGHVS and FNYEAQ. The CDR3 has 15 amino acids. The CDR3 coding sequence is TGTGCCAGCAGCTTATTGTGGGGACTGCAAGAGACCCAGTACTTC. Protein: CASSLLWGLQETQYF.

The rearrangement uses TRBV14 and TRBJ2-3, with unresolved D. The length of the CDR3 is 14 residues. CDR1 is SGHDN, CDR2 FVKESK, per germline. Trimming left V 9 bases short and J 5 bases short, with 18 bases between. For the CDR3, the DNA is TGTGCCAGTAATCGAGAGGTCTCCGGAGATACGCAGTATTTT. Its protein is CASNREVSGDTQYF.

This clonotype was seen a handful of times. The rearrangement uses TRBV18 and TRBJ2-1; D not resolved. CDR1 is KGHSH, CDR2 LQKENI, per germline. The CDR3 consists of 16 residues. The V end lost 2 bases, the J end lost 0 bases, and 11 bases lay between the germline ends. The CDR3, as DNA: TGTGCCAGCTCACCATCCGAGGTTAACTCCTACAATGAGCAGTTCTTC. Translating it yields CASSPSEVNSYNEQFF.

This clonotype appeared many times. The rearrangement links TRBV4-1 to TRBJ2-3, with 10 bases identical to TRBD1. Germline V gene data show CDR1 as MGHRA and CDR2 as YSYEKL. The CDR3 totals 16 residues. With V trimmed by 0 bases and J by 4 bases, 4 bases remained unmatched. Here the CDR3 DNA reads TGCGCCAGCAGCCAAGATCGGGGACAGGGGTCAGATACGCAGTATTTT. Encoded protein: CASSQDRGQGSDTQYF.

This clonotype was seen ten or more times. The chain has TRBV7-2 and TRBJ2-2; 7 bases line up with TRBD1. Trimming at V came to 5 bases and at J to 8 bases, leaving 8 bases not matched to a gene. The CDR3 loop spans 14 amino acids. From germline, CDR1 is SGHTA and CDR2 FQGNSA. In DNA, the CDR3 is TGTGCCAGCAGCCGCACAGGGGCCATAGGGGAGCTGTTTTTT. This sequence encodes CASSRTGAIGELFF.

This clonotype was seen many times. This chain links TRBV27 with TRBJ2-2; D gene ambiguous. The V end lost 2 bases, the J end lost 2 bases, and 6 bases lay between the germline ends. In germline, CDR1 is MNHEY, CDR2 SMNVEV (reference sequence). This CDR3 is 14 amino acids long. DNA for the CDR3: TGTGCCAGCAGTTTACTACCTAACACCGGGGAGCTGTTTTTT. Residues: CASSLLPNTGELFF.

This clonotype has at least ten counts. The J gene is TRBJ2-2, the V gene TRBV11-2; TRBD1 is a possible D gene (6 bases). The CDR3 loop spans 15 amino acids. CDR1 is SGHAT and CDR2 is FQNNGV in the germline V gene. V was cut by 4 bases and J by 6 bases, with 15 bases left in between. Here the CDR3 reads CASSYTGSGAGELFF. The CDR3 DNA reads TGTGCCAGCAGCTACACAGGGAGCGGTGCCGGGGAGCTGTTTTTT.